This T cell receptor (beta chain) was captured by sequencing in a study of T cell changes during pregnancy in multiple sclerosis. Germline V gene lookup returns CDR1 LNHDA and CDR2 SQIVND (reference sequence). The CDR3 is 14 residues long. Trimming removed 6 bases from V and 4 bases from J; junction bases left unmatched: 3. This clone was seen only a few times. The method was immunoSEQ multiplex PCR; TCRdb's version includes in-frame clones alone and lacks a portion of them. The sample yields about 100,000 clones, 90% to 95% seen once. The chain couples TRBV19 to TRBJ2-1, with TRBD2 identical over 10 bases. Sequencing was performed on peripheral blood, taken in the second trimester of pregnancy. The clonotype comes from a female donor with multiple sclerosis, enrolled in a pregnancy study. CDR3 nucleotides: TGTGCCAGTAGCAGGACTAGCGGTTACAATGAGCAGTTCTTC. Translated, it gives CASSRTSGYNEQFF. The complete variable domain, with remaining parts taken from reference TRBV19 and TRBJ2-1, reads DGGITQSPKYLFRKEGQNVTLSCEQNLNHDAMYWYRQDPGQGLRLIYYSQIVNDFQKGDIAEGYSVSREKKESFPLTVTSAQKNPTAFYLCASSRTSGYNEQFFGPGTRLTVL.